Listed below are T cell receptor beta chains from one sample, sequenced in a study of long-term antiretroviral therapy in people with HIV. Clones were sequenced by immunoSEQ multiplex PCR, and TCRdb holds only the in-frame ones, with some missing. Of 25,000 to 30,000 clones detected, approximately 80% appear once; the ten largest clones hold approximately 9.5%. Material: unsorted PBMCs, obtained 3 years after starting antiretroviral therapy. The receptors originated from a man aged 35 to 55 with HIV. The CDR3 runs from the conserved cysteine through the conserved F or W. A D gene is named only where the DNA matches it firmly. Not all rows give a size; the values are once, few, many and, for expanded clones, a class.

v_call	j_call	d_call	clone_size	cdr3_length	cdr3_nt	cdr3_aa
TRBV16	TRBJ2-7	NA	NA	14	TGTGCCAGCAGCCAGTCCGGGACATCCTACGAGCAGTACTTC	CASSQSGTSYEQYF
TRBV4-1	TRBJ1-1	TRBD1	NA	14	TGCGCCAGCAGCCCCCCGGGACAGGGCACTGAAGCTTTCTTT	CASSPPGQGTEAFF
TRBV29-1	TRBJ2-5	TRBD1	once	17	TGCAGCGTTGAATTCCCCTCGGGACAGGGGGTGTGGGAGACCCAGTACTTC	CSVEFPSGQGVWETQYF
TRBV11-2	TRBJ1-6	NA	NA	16	TGTGCCAGCAGCTCCGGGGGATTGGGGCTTGATTCACCCCTCCACTTT	CASSSGGLGLDSPLHF
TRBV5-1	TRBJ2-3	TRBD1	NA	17	TGCGCCAGCAGCCGATTCGGCGGCGGACAGGGGGCGGATACGCAGTATTTT	CASSRFGGGQGADTQYF
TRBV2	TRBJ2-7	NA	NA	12	TGTGCCAGCAGTGTCGTGGGGTACGAGCAGTACTTC	CASSVVGYEQYF
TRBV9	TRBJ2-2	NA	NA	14	TGTGCCAGCAGCGTAGCTGGGGGCACCGGGGAGCTGTTTTTT	CASSVAGGTGELFF
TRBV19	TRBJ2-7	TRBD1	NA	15	TGTGCCAGTAGTATAGGAGGACAGGGGTATCACGGGCAGTACTTC	CASSIGGQGYHGQYF
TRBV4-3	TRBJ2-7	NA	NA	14	TGCGCCAGCAGCCAAGATACGTCGGGGTACGAGCAGTACTTC	CASSQDTSGYEQYF
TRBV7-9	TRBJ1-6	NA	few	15	TGTGCCAGCAGCTTAGTACAGGGTGGTAATTCACCCCTCCACTTT	CASSLVQGGNSPLHF